This TCR beta chain was recorded in a study of regulatory T cells in long-lasting Graves disease (dated by TCRdb to about 2021). Some background on the complete study: In the newly diagnosed Graves' disease group, patients had been taking antithyroid drugs for less than 3 months. Peripheral blood TCR sequencing and RNA sequencing compared persistent Graves' disease patients with newly diagnosed Graves' disease patients. A total of about 33 samples were covered by TCR sequencing, comprising around 13 persistent and around 20 newly diagnosed Graves' disease patients. The study was registered as a clinical trial and conducted in China.

Library preparation was by multiplex PCR. TCRdb lists the instrument as Illumina HiSeq 4000. CDR3 regions were amplified by Arm-PCR with iRepertoire HTBI primers to construct TCR beta libraries. Before sequencing, the PCR products underwent gel purification. The study's own analysis went as follows. Gene usage analysis of CDR3 amino acid clonotypes used the approximately 62 TRBV and around 13 TRBJ segments found across samples. Filtered high-quality paired reads were merged into contigs using COPE and FqMerger. BLAST was used to align contigs to IMGT TRBV, TRBD and TRBJ reference genes, and CDR3 was defined according to IMGT. Clonotypes above 0.1% frequency were classified as highly expanded clones. Repertoire diversity was measured by Shannon entropy, and V-J evenness by the Gini coefficient. A clonotype was considered public if more than one individual shared it. The public sequencing data were trimmed at Q25 with fastp and processed into clonotypes with MiXCR by TCRdb, which kept only in-frame beta chains. CDR3 protein duplicates are merged, each entry listing the most common genes and DNA. None of the V and J calls come from the authors' own analysis; TCRdb made them. This sample has around 250,000 distinct CDR3 sequences in its table, and around 20% of those were observed once. About 15% of the sample lies in the top ten.

The research as a whole found: The small sample size was acknowledged by the authors as a limitation that may reduce accuracy. The study examined only peripheral blood because the primary lesion, thyroid tissue, could not be accessed. Only the TCR beta chain was sequenced and analyzed. Lower TCR Shannon entropy and fewer highly expanded clones were observed in persistent Graves' disease patients than in newly diagnosed patients, which suggested clonal expansion. Preferential use of TRBV28, TRBJ1-2 and TRBJ2-5 was observed in persistent disease, whereas TRBV20-1 and TRBJ2-1 were favored in newly diagnosed disease. More public clonotypes were shared among persistent patients (around 2,600) than among newly diagnosed patients (roughly 1,000).

This clonotype was counted ten times or more. What antigen it recognizes has not been identified. The sample holds no much larger clone one base away, and base qualities are not on file. Per the germline V gene, SGHAT is the CDR1 and FQNNGV is the CDR2. The CDR3 measures 13 amino acids from cysteine to phenylalanine. Here the CDR3 DNA is all that survives: 39 bases in frame from base 1. Trimming at the junction amounts to 0 bases on V and 9 bases on J, and the germline ends lie 9 bases apart. The sample's time point label, decoded: newly diagnosed GD, antithyroid drugs for less than 3 months. RNA was extracted from PBMCs in TRIzol for both TCR sequencing and RNA sequencing. The diagnosis of Graves' disease followed American Thyroid Association guidelines. Patients were recruited from an endocrinology department in Xi'an, China. Each patient gave 9 to 10 milliliters of peripheral blood, collected in an EDTA anticoagulant tube. Ficoll Paque Plus density gradient separation was used to isolate PBMCs, and no further T cell sorting was performed. RNA quality was checked with an Agilent 2100 Bioanalyzer and agarose gel, and concentration with a NanoDrop 2000.

In this chain, TRBV11-2 is recombined with TRBJ2-1, with the D gene too uncertain to name. The receptor was derived from a female donor with Graves disease. The specimen comprised peripheral blood mononuclear cells (PBMCs), sampled at new diagnosis, from a patient treated with antithyroid drugs. CDR3 sequence: CASSLEIWAEQFF. The sequenced DNA is TGTGCCAGCAGCTTAGAGATCTGGGCTGAGCAGTTCTTC.